The rows below give T cell receptor beta chains drawn from one sample of a study of cytomegalovirus exposure and HLA in healthy donors. Repertoires were generated with immunoSEQ multiplex PCR, while TCRdb's copy carries only in-frame clones and drops some. The top ten clones hold roughly 5.7% of a sample with roughly 130,000 clones, over 75% of them seen once. Sequencing used PBMCs. These receptors came from a man younger than 40 in good health and CMV-seronegative. Both conserved end residues are part of each CDR3. The D gene is left open where the match is weak. Some rows have no size entry. The others give once, few or many, or a class for an expanded clone.

CDR3 protein	CDR3 DNA	V gene	J gene	D gene	CDR3 length	clone size
CASSIARPGELFF	TGTGCCAGCAGTATCGCTAGGCCCGGGGAGCTGTTTTTT	TRBV5-6	TRBJ2-2	.	13	.
CASSLEYFAGGTYEQYF	TGTGCCAGCAGCTTAGAATACTTTGCGGGAGGGACCTACGAGCAGTACTTC	TRBV11-2	TRBJ2-7	TRBD2	17	.
CASSYGQTTNEKLFF	TGTGCCAGCAGCTACGGACAAACAACTAATGAAAAACTGTTTTTT	TRBV11-2	TRBJ1-4	.	15	once
CASSEARGTDTQYF	TGTGCCAGCAGTGAAGCCCGGGGCACAGATACGCAGTATTTT	TRBV6-4	TRBJ2-3	.	14	.
CASSIQGFTEAFF	TGTGCCAGCAGCATACAGGGGTTCACTGAAGCTTTCTTT	TRBV27	TRBJ1-1	TRBD1	13	.
CASSYSGQNEQFF	TGTGCCAGCAGTTACTCGGGACAGAACGAGCAGTTCTTC	TRBV6-5	TRBJ2-1	TRBD1	13	few
CASSLGTGNQPQHF	TGTGCCAGCAGTCTAGGGACAGGGAATCAGCCCCAGCATTTT	TRBV28	TRBJ1-5	TRBD1	14	.
CATTGGNQPQHF	TGTGCCACCACAGGGGGGAATCAGCCCCAGCATTTT	TRBV28	TRBJ1-5	TRBD1	12	.
CAGSLGHSGNTIYF	TGTGCCGGCAGCTTAGGTCACTCTGGAAACACCATATATTTT	TRBV7-9	TRBJ1-3	.	14	few
CASSQYRVVTDRVKPYNSPLHF	TGCGCCAGCAGCCAATATAGGGTCGTCACAGACAGGGTGAAGCCCTATAATTCACCCCTCCACTTT	TRBV4-3	TRBJ1-6	TRBD1	22	.
CASRRTGPEEETQYF	TGTGCCAGCAGACGGACAGGGCCGGAGGAGGAGACCCAGTACTTC	TRBV7-8	TRBJ2-5	TRBD1	15	.
CASSPNWGGSPYEQYF	TGTGCCAGCAGCCCCAATTGGGGGGGTTCACCCTACGAGCAGTACTTC	TRBV6-6	TRBJ2-7	TRBD2	16	.
CASSYGVTGGYEQYF	TGTGCCAGCAGTTACGGCGTGACAGGGGGCTACGAGCAGTACTTC	TRBV6-6	TRBJ2-7	TRBD1	15	.